The 13 T cell receptor beta chains listed next were all sequenced from one sample in a study of T cell repertoires in cytomegalovirus infection. Using its own MiXCR run on the reads, TCRdb lists one record per CDR3 protein. The sample holds around 230,000 distinct CDR3 sequences, roughly 6.5% seen once. Material: PBMCs. Source of these receptors: a human donor in good health (CMV status not recorded). Some clones in this sample may be carry-over from other donors' samples.

This clonotype was picked up many times. The chain carries TRBV6-2 or TRBV6-3 and TRBJ2-3, with TRBD1 as a possible D gene (5 bases). V lost 4 bases to trimming and J lost 3 bases, with 8 bases between them. The germline gives CDR1 MNHEY, CDR2 SVGEGT. The CDR3 covers 13 residues. CDR3 region: CASSFQGTDTQYF. The CDR3 DNA is TGTGCCAGCAGTTTCCAGGGAACAGATACGCAGTATTTT.

This clonotype was observed many times. This chain uses TRBV19 with TRBJ1-2; possibly TRBD1 for D (6 bases). The CDR3 length is 14 residues. With 7 bases removed from V and 2 bases from J, the gap between germline ends came to 14 bases. Germline CDR1 reads LNHDA; CDR2 reads SQIVND (reference sequence). CDR3 sequence: CASINIGTNYGYTF. In DNA, the CDR3 is TGTGCCAGTATTAATATCGGGACAAACTATGGCTACACCTTC.

This clonotype showed up many times. This rearrangement joins TRBV27 to TRBJ2-7; D may be TRBD1 (5 bases). The ends were cut back, 9 bases at V and 3 bases at J, with 18 bases in the middle. This CDR3 is 14 amino acids long. Germline V gene data show CDR1 as MNHEY and CDR2 as SMNVEV (reference sequence). The CDR3 loop is CASSVKGPNYEQYF. The CDR3, as DNA: TGTGCCAGTTCCGTCAAGGGGCCGAACTACGAGCAGTACTTC.

This clonotype was seen at least ten times. The genes are TRBV12-3 or TRBV12-4 and TRBJ1-1; D perhaps matches TRBD1 (5 bases). The germline V and J ends were trimmed by 2 bases and 3 bases, with 10 bases remaining between them. The CDR3 has 14 residues. The DNA for the CDR3 is TGTGCCAGCAGTTTATTATCGGGGGACACTGAAGCTTTCTTT. It yields the protein CASSLLSGDTEAFF.

In this sample, this clonotype turned up many times. The CDR3: CASTFRGSSNQPQHF. Written as DNA, the CDR3 is TGTGCCAGCACTTTCAGGGGATCTAGCAATCAGCCCCAGCATTTT. The chain uses TRBV6-6 and TRBJ1-5, with a tentative D call TRBD1 (6 bases). There are 15 residues in the CDR3. V was cut by 7 bases and J by 0 bases, with 13 bases left in between. Germline-derived CDR1 and CDR2 are MNHNY and SVGAGI (reference sequence).

The CDR3: CASRTTEDGYTF. CDR3 coding DNA: TGTGCCAGCAGGACGACAGAGGATGGCTACACCTTC. This chain connects TRBV6-8 to TRBJ1-2, with D perhaps matching TRBD1 (5 bases). Trimming took 6 bases from V and 6 from J, leaving 11 bases between them. CDR1 and CDR2 from the germline V gene are MNHGY and SAAAGT. The CDR3 contains 12 residues.

Ten or more counts support this clonotype. V gene TRBV6-2 or TRBV6-3 combines with J gene TRBJ1-5, with 7 bases identical to TRBD1. This CDR3 is 13 amino acids long. The V gene's germline CDR1 is MNHEY and CDR2 SVGEGT. V trimming: 8 bases; J trimming: 4 bases; junction bases outside the gene matches: 5. CDR3 coding DNA: TGTGCCAGCCAGGGGGTGCGGAATCAGCCCCAGCATTTT. Translated: CASQGVRNQPQHF.

This clonotype was recorded at least ten times. The V and J genes are TRBV7-3 and TRBJ2-5; a possible D gene is TRBD2 (7 bases). V lost 1 base and J lost 5, with 14 bases in between. This CDR3 region has 15 residues. Germline CDR1 and CDR2: SGHTA and FQGTGA. The CDR3 here is CASSLIVGGPETQYF. DNA for the CDR3: TGTGCCAGCAGCTTAATTGTGGGGGGGCCTGAGACCCAGTACTTC.

This clonotype was counted ten times or more. The chain joins TRBV18 to TRBJ2-2, with no clear D. The length of the CDR3 is 17 residues. Per the germline V gene, CDR1 is KGHSH and CDR2 is LQKENI. Trimming took off 2 bases at V and 3 bases at J, with 16 bases between the two ends. CDR3 sequence reads: CASSPRVPREDTGELFF. CDR3 nucleotide sequence: TGTGCCAGCTCACCAAGGGTACCTCGCGAGGACACCGGGGAGCTGTTTTTT.

In its sample, this clonotype was seen many times. The gene calls are TRBV27 and TRBJ1-2; a possible D gene is TRBD1 (5 bases). The length of the CDR3 is 16 residues. Germline V gene lookup returns CDR1 MNHEY and CDR2 SMNVEV (reference sequence). Trimming shortened V by 6 bases and J by 7 bases, and 24 bases separated the two germline ends. Here the CDR3 DNA reads TGTGCCAGCAGCTTCCTTTTCCCCGACAGATTTGGTGGCTACACCTTC. This encodes CASSFLFPDRFGGYTF.

This clonotype was seen many times. The V gene is TRBV5-5, the J gene TRBJ1-1; D perhaps matches TRBD1 (6 bases). The germline CDR1 and CDR2 sequences are SGHKS and YYEKEE (reference sequence). The CDR3 contains 15 residues. Trimming took 4 bases from V and 0 from J, leaving 13 bases between them. This CDR3 is CASSPRTAMNTEAFF. The CDR3 DNA is TGTGCCAGCAGCCCGCGGACAGCTATGAACACTGAAGCTTTCTTT. Drawing the rest from reference TRBV5-5 and TRBJ1-1, the complete variable domain is DAGVTQSPTHLIKTRGQQVTLRCSPISGHKSVSWYQQVLGQGPQFIFQYYEKEERGRGNFPDRFSARQFPNYSSELNVNALLLGDSALYLCASSPRTAMNTEAFFGQGTRLTVV.

The sample holds many counts of this clonotype. The CDR3 nucleotides read TGCAGCGTTGACTACAGAAACTATGGCTACACCTTC. Its translation is CSVDYRNYGYTF. The V gene is TRBV29-1, the J gene TRBJ1-2; D gene unclear. This CDR3 is built from 12 residues. Per germline, CDR1 SQVTM and CDR2 ANQGSEA. Trimming cost V 3 bases and J 2 bases, with 7 bases left between them.

This clonotype was counted at least ten times. The chain links TRBV12-3 or TRBV12-4 to TRBJ1-1; no reliable D call. V lost 3 bases, J lost 7 bases, and 12 bases lay in between. CDR3 length: 13 residues. The CDR3 nucleotides are TGTGCCAGCAGTTTGGATAGGAAACTTGAAGCTTTCTTT. Encoded protein: CASSLDRKLEAFF.